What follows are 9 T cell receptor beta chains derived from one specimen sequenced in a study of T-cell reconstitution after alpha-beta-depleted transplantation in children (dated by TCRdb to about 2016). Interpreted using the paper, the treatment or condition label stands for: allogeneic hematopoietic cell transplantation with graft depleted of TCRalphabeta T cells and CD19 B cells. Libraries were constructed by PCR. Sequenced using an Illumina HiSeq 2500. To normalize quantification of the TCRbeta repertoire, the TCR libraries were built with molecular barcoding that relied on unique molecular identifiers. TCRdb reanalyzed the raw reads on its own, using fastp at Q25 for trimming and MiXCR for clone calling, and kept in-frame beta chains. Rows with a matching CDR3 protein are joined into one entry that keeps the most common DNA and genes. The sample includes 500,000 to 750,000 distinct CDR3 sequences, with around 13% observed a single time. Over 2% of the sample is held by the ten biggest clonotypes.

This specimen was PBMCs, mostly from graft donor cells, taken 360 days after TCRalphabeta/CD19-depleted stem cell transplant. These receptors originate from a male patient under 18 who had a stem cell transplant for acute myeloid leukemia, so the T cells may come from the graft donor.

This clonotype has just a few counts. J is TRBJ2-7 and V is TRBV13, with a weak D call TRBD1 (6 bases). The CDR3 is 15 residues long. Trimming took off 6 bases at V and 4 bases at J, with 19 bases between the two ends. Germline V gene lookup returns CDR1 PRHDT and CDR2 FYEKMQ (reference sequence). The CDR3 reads CASSFYPGTKYEQYF. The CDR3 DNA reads TGTGCCAGCAGTTTCTATCCCGGGACAAAATACGAGCAGTACTTC.

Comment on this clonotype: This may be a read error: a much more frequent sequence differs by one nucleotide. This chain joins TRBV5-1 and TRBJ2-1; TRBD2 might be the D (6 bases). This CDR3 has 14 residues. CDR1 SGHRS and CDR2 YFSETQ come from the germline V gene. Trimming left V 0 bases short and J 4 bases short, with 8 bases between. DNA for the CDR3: TGCGCCAGCAGCTTGGGACGGGGGTACAATGAGCAGTTCTTC. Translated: CASSLGRGYNEQFF.

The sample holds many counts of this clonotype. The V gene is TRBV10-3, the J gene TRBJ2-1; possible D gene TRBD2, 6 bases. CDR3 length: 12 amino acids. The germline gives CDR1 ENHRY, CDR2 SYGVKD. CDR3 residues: CAGGDAYNEQFF. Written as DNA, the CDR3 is TGTGCAGGAGGGGACGCCTACAATGAGCAGTTCTTC.

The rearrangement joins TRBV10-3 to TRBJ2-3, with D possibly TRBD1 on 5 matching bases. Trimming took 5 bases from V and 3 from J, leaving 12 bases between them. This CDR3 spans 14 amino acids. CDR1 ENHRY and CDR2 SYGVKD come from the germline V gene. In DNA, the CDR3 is TGTGCCATCAGTCAGACAGCTGGAACAGATACGCAGTATTTT. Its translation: CAISQTAGTDTQYF.

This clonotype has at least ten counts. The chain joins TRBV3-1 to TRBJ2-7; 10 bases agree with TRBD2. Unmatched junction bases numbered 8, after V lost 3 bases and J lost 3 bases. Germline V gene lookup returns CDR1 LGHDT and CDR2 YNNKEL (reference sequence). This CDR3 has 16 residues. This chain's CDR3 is CASSHFGLADLYEQYF. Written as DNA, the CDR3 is TGTGCCAGCAGCCATTTTGGACTAGCGGACCTCTACGAGCAGTACTTC.

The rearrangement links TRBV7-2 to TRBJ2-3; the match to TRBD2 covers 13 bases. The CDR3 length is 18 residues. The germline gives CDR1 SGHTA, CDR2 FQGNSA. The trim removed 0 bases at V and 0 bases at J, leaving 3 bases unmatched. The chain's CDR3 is CASSLAGTSGTSTDTQYF. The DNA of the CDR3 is TGTGCCAGCAGCTTAGCCGGGACTAGCGGGACTAGCACAGATACGCAGTATTTT.

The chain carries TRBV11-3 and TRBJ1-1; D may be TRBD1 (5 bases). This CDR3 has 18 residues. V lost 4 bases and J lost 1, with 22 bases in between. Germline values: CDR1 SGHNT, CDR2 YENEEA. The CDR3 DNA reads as TGTGCCAGCAGCTCCCACCGTACGGTAGGGGCCCAGAACACTGAAGCTTTCTTT. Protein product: CASSSHRTVGAQNTEAFF.

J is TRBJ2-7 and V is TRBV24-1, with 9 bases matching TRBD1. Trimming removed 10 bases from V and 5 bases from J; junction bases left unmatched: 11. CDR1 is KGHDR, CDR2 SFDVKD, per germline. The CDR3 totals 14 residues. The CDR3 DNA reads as TGTGCCACGGCCCCCGGGACAGGGAAAAACGAGCAGTACTTC. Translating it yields CATAPGTGKNEQYF.

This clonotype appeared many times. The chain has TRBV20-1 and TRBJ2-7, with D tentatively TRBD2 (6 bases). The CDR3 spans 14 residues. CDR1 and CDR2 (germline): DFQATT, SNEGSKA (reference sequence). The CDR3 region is CIHLIADTDYEQYF. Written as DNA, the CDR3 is TGCATTCATTTAATAGCGGACACTGACTACGAGCAGTACTTC.